This entry lists 5 T cell receptor beta chains sequenced from one sample in a study of Ad26.COV2.S vaccination and SARS-CoV-2 variants. Documented treatment: about 20 received Ad26.COV2.S at low or high dose, single or two shots; about 5 received placebo; per-sample allocation not given. Specimens were obtained on day 63 following the first vaccine or placebo injection. Assay: immunoSEQ multiplex PCR; the TCRdb copy retains only in-frame clones and omits some. The sample shows about 350,000 clones, about 88% of them seen only once. The sample here was peripheral blood, taken in a trial of Ad26.COV2.S vaccine versus placebo. The origin of the receptors is a person between 18 and 65 years old who received the Ad26.COV2.S COVID-19 vaccine or a placebo.

This chain connects TRBV6-1 to TRBJ1-5, with D possibly TRBD1 on 5 matching bases. The germline CDR1 and CDR2 sequences are MNHNS and SASEGT. Trimming pared 3 bases from V and 1 base from J, leaving 19 bases between. The CDR3 spans 18 residues. In nucleotides, the CDR3 is TGTGCCAGCAGTGACCGCGGGGCTCAGACTTTCAGCAATCAGCCCCAGCATTTT. Protein sequence: CASSDRGAQTFSNQPQHF.

In its sample, this clone was seen once. The rearrangement links TRBV19 to TRBJ1-5; no clear D. This CDR3 contains 18 residues. Germline V gene lookup returns CDR1 LNHDA and CDR2 SQIVND (reference sequence). Deletions cut 6 bases from V and 0 bases from J, with 21 bases between. CDR3 protein: CASRERRRVLNSNQPQHF. CDR3 DNA sequence: TGTGCCAGTAGGGAGAGACGACGGGTTCTTAATAGCAATCAGCCCCAGCATTTT.

In its sample, this clone was seen once. The rearrangement links TRBV11-2 to TRBJ1-1, with a tentative D call TRBD1 (6 bases). CDR1 is SGHAT, CDR2 FQNNGV, per germline. The CDR3 length is 16 residues. Trimming removed 5 bases from V and 1 base from J, with 17 bases in between. This CDR3 reads CASSALGASRNTEAFF. The CDR3 DNA reads TGTGCCAGCAGCGCCCTGGGGGCCTCGAGGAACACTGAAGCTTTCTTT.

The chain links TRBV27 to TRBJ1-4; TRBD1 matches at 7 bases. V gave up 5 bases and J gave up 0 bases; unmatched junction bases: 15. The CDR3 has 19 residues. The germline V gene has CDR1 MNHEY and CDR2 SMNVEV (reference sequence). The CDR3 sequence is CASSPLRGTVEPTNEKLFF. The CDR3 nucleotides read TGTGCCAGCAGTCCACTTCGGGGGACAGTCGAACCAACTAATGAAAAACTGTTTTTT.

The genes are TRBV21-1 and TRBJ2-1; the table's D call of TRBD2 was not tested on the DNA. TRBV21-1 is classified as a pseudogene. The CDR3 has 17 residues. The CDR3 spells CASSSRLASGVANEQFF. DNA of the CDR3: TGTGCCAGCAGCTCCCGTCTGGCGAGCGGGGTTGCCAATGAGCAGTTCTTC.